Reported below is one TCR beta chain. Its antigen is not known. The record originates from a study of cytotoxic CD8 clonotypes in ibrutinib-treated CLL. Germline values: CDR1 SGHTA, CDR2 FQGTGA. The V segment lost 5 bases and the J segment 6 bases; nucleotides outside the gene matches: 5. This CDR3 is 13 amino acids long. TCRdb keeps only in-frame clones here, not all; method: immunoSEQ multiplex PCR. Among about 140,000 clones, approximately 80% were seen once, and the ten largest hold roughly 7.2%. Study-level points and caveats: Treatment left the uncommon public clonotypes either contracted or stable in frequency.

This chain connects TRBV7-3 to TRBJ1-2; 8 bases map to TRBD1. The TCR comes from a human donor with chronic lymphocytic leukemia. This specimen was PBMCs, taken after 36 months of ibrutinib treatment. CDR3 residues: CASSARTGNGYTF. In nucleotides, the CDR3 is TGTGCCAGCAGCGCCCGGACAGGGAATGGCTACACCTTC.